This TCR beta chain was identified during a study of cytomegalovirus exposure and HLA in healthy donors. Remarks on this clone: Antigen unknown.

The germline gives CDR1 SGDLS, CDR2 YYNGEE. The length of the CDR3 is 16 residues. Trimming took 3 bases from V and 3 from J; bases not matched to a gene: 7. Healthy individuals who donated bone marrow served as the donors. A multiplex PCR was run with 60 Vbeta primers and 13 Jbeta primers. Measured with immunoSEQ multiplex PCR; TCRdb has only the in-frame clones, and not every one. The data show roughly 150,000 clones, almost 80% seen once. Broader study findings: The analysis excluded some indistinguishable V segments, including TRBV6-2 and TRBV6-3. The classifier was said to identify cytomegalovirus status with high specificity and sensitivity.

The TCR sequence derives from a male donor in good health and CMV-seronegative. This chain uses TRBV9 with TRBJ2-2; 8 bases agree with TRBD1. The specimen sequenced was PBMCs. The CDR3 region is CASSARTGKDTGELFF. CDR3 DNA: TGTGCCAGCAGCGCCCGGACAGGGAAGGACACCGGGGAGCTGTTTTTT.